These 12 T cell receptor beta chains were all obtained from the same sample, sequenced in a study of CD4 T cells in relation to SARS-CoV-2 and coronaviruses. Before the COVID-19 pandemic, during about 2011-2019, CD4+ T cells were taken from unexposed donors. The cells were cultured for under 13 days before CD4+ T cells were isolated. The assay was immunoSEQ multiplex PCR, and TCRdb's table has in-frame clones only and misses some. Here the sample spans about 21,000 clones, roughly three quarters being singletons. No antigen has been assigned to these receptors. What was sequenced was CD4+ T cells from PBMCs, cultured in vitro. The receptors shown here come from a human donor in good health.

This clone was seen only once. V usage is TRBV18 and J usage is TRBJ2-3; a possible D gene is TRBD1 (6 bases). This CDR3 is built from 14 residues. Germline CDR1 and CDR2: KGHSH and LQKENI. The V and J ends lost 3 bases and 14 bases respectively, with 21 bases between them. The CDR3 loop reads CASSPESLGQSRYF. The CDR3 bases are TGTGCCAGCTCACCTGAAAGCTTAGGACAGTCTCGGTATTTT.

This sequence joins TRBV19 and TRBJ2-3; 9 bases match TRBD2. The junction had 7 bases not matched to a gene; V was cut back by 2 bases and J by 4 bases. CDR1 and CDR2 from the germline V gene are LNHDA and SQIVND (reference sequence). The CDR3 contains 16 residues. CDR3 sequence (DNA): TGTGCCAGTAGTATAAGGAGCGGGAGGAGCGCAGATACGCAGTATTTT. It codes for CASSIRSGRSADTQYF.

Here the CDR3 reads CASSSLDRVGQFF. Written as DNA, the CDR3 is TGTGCCAGCAGCTCCCTGGACAGGGTTGGGCAGTTCTTC. V is TRBV5-6 and J is TRBJ2-1; 8 bases are shared with TRBD1. Looked up from germline, CDR1 is SGHDT and CDR2 is YYEEEE. The CDR3 runs 13 residues. V was pared by 3 bases and J by 12 bases, with 8 bases of the junction left unmatched.

This clone qualifies as large. The chain employs TRBV28 and TRBJ2-7; D is perhaps TRBD1 (5 bases). CDR1 and CDR2 (germline): MDHEN, SYDVKM. V lost 5 bases and J 7 bases, leaving 12 bases between the germline ends. CDR3 length equals 12 residues. The DNA for the CDR3 is TGTGCCAGCAGTCCCCAGTCAGGGGAGCAGTACTTC. Translated: CASSPQSGEQYF.

This clone was detected only once. This rearrangement joins TRBV10-3 to TRBJ2-5; no clear D gene. Germline CDR1 and CDR2: ENHRY and SYGVKD. CDR3 length equals 14 residues. V lost 0 bases, J lost 1 base, and 6 bases lay in between. CDR3 DNA: TGTGCCATCAGTGAGTCAACGACCCAAGAGACCCAGTACTTC. The encoded protein is CAISESTTQETQYF.

This clone has only a few counts. The rearrangement joins TRBV30 to TRBJ1-6; D is possibly TRBD1 (6 bases). Germline CDR1 is GTSNPN and CDR2 is SVGIG (reference sequence). The V end was cut by 7 bases, the J end by 5 bases, with 15 bases between. There are 14 residues in the CDR3. CDR3 bases: TGTGCCTTGACCGGACAGAGCAATAATTCACCCCTCCACTTT. The encoded protein is CALTGQSNNSPLHF.

This chain links TRBV10-3 with TRBJ1-2; D unclear. CDR1 is ENHRY, CDR2 SYGVKD, per germline. The CDR3 totals 13 residues. Trimming stripped 4 bases from V and 4 bases from J, with 10 bases between. In nucleotides, the CDR3 is TGTGCCATCAGTGGAGACAAATCCTATGGCTACACCTTC. This sequence encodes CAISGDKSYGYTF.

This clone was found a few times. The V gene is TRBV3-1 (or the pseudogene TRBV3-2), the J gene TRBJ1-3, with D unclear. The ends were cut back, 0 bases at V and 4 bases at J, with 7 bases in the middle. The germline V gene has CDR1 LGHDT and CDR2 YNNKEL (reference sequence). This CDR3 spans 14 amino acids. The CDR3 sequence is CASSQEAPGNTIYF. The CDR3 region has the DNA TGTGCCAGCAGCCAAGAAGCTCCCGGAAACACCATATATTTT.

The V and J genes are TRBV10-1 and TRBJ1-1; D ambiguous. Trimming stripped 6 bases from V and 2 bases from J, with 13 bases between. The V gene's germline CDR1 is WNHNN and CDR2 SYGVQD (reference sequence). The CDR3 covers 14 residues. The CDR3 sequence: CASSRTPFNTEAFF. The CDR3 nucleotides are TGCGCCAGCAGCAGAACTCCCTTTAACACTGAAGCTTTCTTT.

This chain uses TRBV10-3 with TRBJ2-5; perhaps D is TRBD1 or TRBD2 (6 bases each). CDR1 and CDR2 (germline): ENHRY, SYGVKD. This CDR3 region has 13 residues. V gave up 4 bases and J gave up 5 bases, with 11 bases separating them. The CDR3 loop reads CAISAGAGETQYF. The CDR3 coding sequence is TGTGCCATCAGTGCGGGGGCGGGGGAGACCCAGTACTTC.

The chain employs TRBV19 and TRBJ1-2; unclear D gene. Germline-derived CDR1 and CDR2 are LNHDA and SQIVND (reference sequence). Trimming took 3 bases from V and 0 from J, leaving 8 bases between them. The CDR3 runs to 14 residues. This CDR3 is CASSMQVSNYGYTF. In DNA form, the CDR3 reads TGTGCCAGTAGTATGCAGGTATCTAACTATGGCTACACCTTC. Together with reference TRBV19 and TRBJ1-2, the CDR3 gives the full variable domain: DGGITQSPKYLFRKEGQNVTLSCEQNLNHDAMYWYRQDPGQGLRLIYYSQIVNDFQKGDIAEGYSVSREKKESFPLTVTSAQKNPTAFYLCASSMQVSNYGYTFGSGTRLTVV.

This clone was observed a single time. This chain joins TRBV12-3 or TRBV12-4 and TRBJ1-4; D is unclear. Trimming stripped 3 bases from V and 14 bases from J, with 16 bases between. CDR3 length: 13 amino acids. The CDR3 DNA reads as TGTGCCAGCAGTTTTGGGTTGTCTGACTCCCTGTTTTTT. Protein: CASSFGLSDSLFF.